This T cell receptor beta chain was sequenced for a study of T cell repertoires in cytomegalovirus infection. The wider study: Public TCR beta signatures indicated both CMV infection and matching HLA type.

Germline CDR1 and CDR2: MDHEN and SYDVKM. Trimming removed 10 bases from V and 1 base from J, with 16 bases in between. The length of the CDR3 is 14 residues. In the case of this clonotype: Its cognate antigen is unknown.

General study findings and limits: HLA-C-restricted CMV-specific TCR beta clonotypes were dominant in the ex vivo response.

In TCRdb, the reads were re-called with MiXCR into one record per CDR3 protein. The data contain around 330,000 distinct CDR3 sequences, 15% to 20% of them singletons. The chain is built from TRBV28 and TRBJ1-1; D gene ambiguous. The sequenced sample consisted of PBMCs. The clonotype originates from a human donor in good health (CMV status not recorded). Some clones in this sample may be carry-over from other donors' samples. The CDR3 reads CATGMEVKNTEAFF. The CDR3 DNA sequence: TGTGCCACCGGGATGGAGGTCAAGAACACTGAAGCTTTCTTT.